This T cell receptor beta chain was found in a study of shared clonotypes between healthy human individuals. On this clone: Its antigen remains unknown. The same CDR3 also results from other DNA sequences found in this sample.

Study-level findings and limits: The diversity represented, both genetic and in exposure history, was limited by few donors.

Each subset's genomic DNA was shared equally among a number of immunoSEQ plates. When replicate PCRs were run on sorted subsets, they used around 200 ng DNA, around 33,000 T cell genomes. The assay was immunoSEQ multiplex PCR, and TCRdb's table has in-frame clones only and misses some. The repertoire holds hundreds of thousands of clones, 55% to 85% seen once, with under 2% in the top ten. The CDR3 spans 12 residues. The germline V and J ends were trimmed by 0 bases and 7 bases, with 7 bases remaining between them. The germline V gene encodes CDR1 SGHRS and CDR2 YFSETQ. The material sequenced was memory CD4+ T cells sorted from blood. Subset denoted: CD45RA-negative fraction. V usage is TRBV5-1 and J usage is TRBJ1-1; D gene ambiguous. The origin of this receptor is a young woman in good health. CDR3 sequence: CASSLAGYEAFF. The CDR3 coding sequence is TGCGCCAGCAGCTTGGCAGGATATGAAGCTTTCTTT.